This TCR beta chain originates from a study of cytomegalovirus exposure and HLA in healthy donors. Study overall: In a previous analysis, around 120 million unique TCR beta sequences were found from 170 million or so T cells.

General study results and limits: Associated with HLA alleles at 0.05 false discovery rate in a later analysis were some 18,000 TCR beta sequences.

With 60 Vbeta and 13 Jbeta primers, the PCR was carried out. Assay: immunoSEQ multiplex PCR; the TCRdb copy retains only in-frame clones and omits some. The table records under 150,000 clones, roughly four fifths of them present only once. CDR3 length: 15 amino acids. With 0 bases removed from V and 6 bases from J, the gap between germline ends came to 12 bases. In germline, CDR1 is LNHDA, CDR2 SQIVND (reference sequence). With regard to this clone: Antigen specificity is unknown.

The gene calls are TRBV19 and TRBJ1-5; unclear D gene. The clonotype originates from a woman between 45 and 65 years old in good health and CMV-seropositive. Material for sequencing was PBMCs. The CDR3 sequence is CASSIDQTGVQPQHF. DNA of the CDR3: TGTGCCAGTAGTATAGATCAGACGGGAGTTCAGCCCCAGCATTTT.